This T cell receptor beta chain was observed in a study of neurological immune-mediated disorders. Whole-study results and caveats: Multiple sclerosis patients had less TCR clonal expansion than even healthy controls, unlike HTLV-1-associated myelopathy. Among expanded clones, no CDR3 amino acid sequences were shared across subjects, a pattern suggesting private repertoires in all groups.

Healthy control participants comprised blood bank volunteers in Maryland, USA. The cDNA was synthesized by means of template-switch 5'RACE, which was carried out with 10-nucleotide random UMIs. One entry per CDR3 protein results from TCRdb running MiXCR on the 5' RACE reads. The sample lists under 85,000 distinct CDR3 sequences, over 12% occurring once. Germline values: CDR1 LGHDT, CDR2 YNNKEL (reference sequence). The CDR3 has 16 amino acids. V lost 1 base to trimming and J lost 4 bases, with 13 bases between them. The sample holds many counts of this clonotype. Its antigen is as yet unknown. The specimen was PBMCs. V usage is TRBV3-1 and J usage is TRBJ1-4; D unresolved. This clonotype was obtained from a woman between 50 and 59 years old in good health. Here the CDR3 reads CASSQARGGGNEKLFF. DNA of the CDR3: TGTGCCAGCAGCCAAGCGAGAGGTGGCGGTAATGAAAAACTGTTTTTT.